The 9 T cell receptor beta chains reported below all come from one sample, sequenced in a study of shared clonotypes between healthy human individuals (dated by TCRdb to about 2020). Preparation of the library involved the immunoSEQ multiplex PCR assay. The table was pulled from immuneACCESS by TCRdb, which kept in-frame rearrangements only. Such tables lose some clones; where checked, under half of the loss comes from unresolved V genes, and the rest has no known cause. Counted in this sample were approximately 2,000,000 clones; 92% of them appeared once. The ten top clones hold around 0.4% of the sample. Input material: naive CD4+ T cells from PBMCs. Reading the label with the study, this specimen's cell subset or site is: CD45RA+ positively selected. The source is a young man in good health. Some clones in this sample may be carry-over from other donors' samples.

This chain joins TRBV7-2 and TRBJ1-6, with D hard to call. This CDR3 comprises 15 residues. Trimming left V 2 bases short and J 5 bases short, with 10 bases between. CDR1 SGHTA and CDR2 FQGNSA come from the germline V gene. The CDR3: CASSLRPHNNSPLHF. CDR3 coding DNA: TGTGCCAGCAGCTTACGGCCCCATAATAATTCACCCCTCCACTTT.

The chain links TRBV5-1 to TRBJ2-2, with TRBD1 matching 7 bases. The CDR3 sequence is 15 residues long. Germline V gene sequence: CDR1 SGHRS, CDR2 YFSETQ. With V trimmed by 7 bases and J by 0 bases, 6 bases remained unmatched. The CDR3 reads CASGGQTTNTGELFF. Written as DNA, the CDR3 is TGCGCCAGCGGGGGACAGACCACGAACACCGGGGAGCTGTTTTTT.

This chain uses TRBV28 with TRBJ1-5; D not certain. Trimming stripped 7 bases from V and 4 bases from J, with 20 bases between. This CDR3 has 16 amino acids. The germline CDR1 and CDR2 sequences are MDHEN and SYDVKM. Here the CDR3 DNA reads TGTGCCAGCACCCTAGGCCGGGCCCCCGCGAATCAGCCCCAGCATTTT. Protein sequence: CASTLGRAPANQPQHF.

The V and J genes are TRBV5-1 and TRBJ2-1; D is unclear. The CDR3 has 12 residues. Trimming left V 4 bases short and J 6 bases short, with 8 bases between. Germline V gives CDR1 SGHRS, CDR2 YFSETQ. The CDR3, as DNA: TGCGCCAGCAGCCGCACAATCAATGAGCAGTTCTTC. Its translation: CASSRTINEQFF.

V usage is TRBV11-2 and J usage is TRBJ2-7; 7 bases map to TRBD2. Germline V CDR1 and CDR2: SGHAT, FQNNGV. The CDR3 consists of 14 residues. J lost 3 bases, V lost 7 bases, and 9 bases had no gene match. CDR3 sequence (DNA): TGTGCCAGCACCAAGAGCGGGGCCTTCTACGAGCAGTACTTC. It is translated as CASTKSGAFYEQYF.

The chain joins TRBV7-8 to TRBJ1-1; D is uncertain. The CDR3 sequence is 12 residues long. Trimming left V 2 bases short and J 5 bases short, with 6 bases between. Germline CDR1 reads SGHVS; CDR2 reads FQNEAQ. In nucleotides, the CDR3 is TGTGCCAGCAGCTTACCGGGGACTGAAGCTTTCTTT. As protein: CASSLPGTEAFF.

This chain links TRBV2 with TRBJ1-4, with unresolved D. This CDR3 contains 11 residues. Between the trimmed V and J ends, which lost 7 bases and 5 bases, there was a span of 5 bases. Germline CDR1 and CDR2: SNHLY and FYNNEI. CDR3 loop: CASILNEKLFF. CDR3 nucleotide sequence: TGTGCCAGCATCTTAAATGAAAAACTGTTTTTT.

The genes are TRBV7-9 and TRBJ2-3, with D perhaps assigned TRBD1 or TRBD2 (5 bases each). The CDR3 has 12 residues. Trimming left V 5 bases short and J 6 bases short, with 9 bases between. CDR1 is SEHNR and CDR2 is FQNEAQ in the germline V gene (reference sequence). In DNA form, the CDR3 reads TGTGCCAGCAGCGGGACGGGGGATACGCAGTATTTT. Its protein product is CASSGTGDTQYF.

J is TRBJ2-6 and V is TRBV6-1, with D perhaps matching TRBD1 (6 bases). V lost 4 bases and J 0 bases, leaving 13 bases between the germline ends. Germline loops: CDR1 MNHNS, CDR2 SASEGT. The CDR3 is 17 amino acids. The CDR3 loop is CASSVQGLGSGANVLTF. The DNA of the CDR3 is TGTGCCAGCAGTGTGCAGGGGCTGGGCTCTGGGGCCAACGTCCTGACTTTC.